This T cell receptor (beta chain) is drawn from a study of T cells in localized non-small cell lung cancer. Study results and limitations: Longer overall survival was linked to higher blood T cell density. Uninvolved adjacent lung showed peak T cell clonality, exceeding tumor. When the top 100 tumor clones were examined, a median approximately 60 of them also appeared in the adjacent lung, which was paired and uninvolved. Because only a single region of the tumor was sequenced, heterogeneity remains possible.

This clone was counted once. Its antigen is unidentified. The assay was immunoSEQ multiplex PCR, and TCRdb's table has in-frame clones only and misses some. The sample lists 65,000 or so clones, about four fifths occurring once. This clonotype was sampled from a man between 40 and 75 years old with stage II lung adenocarcinoma. Sequences were derived from PBMCs, sampled before any cancer treatment.

The CDR3 reads CASSYSPGELFF. The CDR3 DNA is TGTGCCAGCAGTTACTCCCCAGGGGAGCTGTTTTTT. The rearrangement uses TRBV6-5 and TRBJ2-2; D is unresolved. The CDR3 runs to 12 residues. The germline gives CDR1 MNHEY, CDR2 SVGAGI. Trimming removed 0 bases at V and 8 bases at J, with 4 bases between.